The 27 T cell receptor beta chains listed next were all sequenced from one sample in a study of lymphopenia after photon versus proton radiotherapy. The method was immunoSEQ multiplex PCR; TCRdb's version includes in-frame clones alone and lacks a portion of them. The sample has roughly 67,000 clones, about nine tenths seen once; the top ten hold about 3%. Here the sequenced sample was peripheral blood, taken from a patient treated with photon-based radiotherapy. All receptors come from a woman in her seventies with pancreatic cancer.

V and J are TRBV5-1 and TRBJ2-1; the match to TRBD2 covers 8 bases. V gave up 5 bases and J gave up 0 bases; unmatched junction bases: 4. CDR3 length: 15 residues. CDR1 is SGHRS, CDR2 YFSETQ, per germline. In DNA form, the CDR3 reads TGCGCCAGCAGGTCCGGGACTAGCTCCTACAATGAGCAGTTCTTC. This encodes CASRSGTSSYNEQFF. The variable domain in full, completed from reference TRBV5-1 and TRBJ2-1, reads KAGVTQTPRYLIKTRGQQVTLSCSPISGHRSVSWYQQTPGQGLQFLFEYFSETQRNKGNFPGRFSGRQFSNSRSEMNVSTLELGDSALYLCASRSGTSSYNEQFFGPGTRLTVL.

The DNA of the CDR3 is TGTGCCAGCAGCTTAGCCCCGGGACAGACCTACGAGCAGTACTTC. Residues: CASSLAPGQTYEQYF. The chain links TRBV7-3 to TRBJ2-7; 7 bases line up with TRBD1. V lost 2 bases to trimming and J lost 2 bases; unmatched junction nucleotides: 6. Germline loops: CDR1 SGHTA, CDR2 FQGTGA. This CDR3 spans 15 amino acids.

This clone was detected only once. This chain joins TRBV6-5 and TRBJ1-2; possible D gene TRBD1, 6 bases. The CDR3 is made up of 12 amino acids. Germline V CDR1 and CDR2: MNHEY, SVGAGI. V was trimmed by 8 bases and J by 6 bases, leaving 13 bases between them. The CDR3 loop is CASGGGYDGYTF. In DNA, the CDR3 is TGTGCCAGCGGGGGGGGCTATGATGGCTACACCTTC.

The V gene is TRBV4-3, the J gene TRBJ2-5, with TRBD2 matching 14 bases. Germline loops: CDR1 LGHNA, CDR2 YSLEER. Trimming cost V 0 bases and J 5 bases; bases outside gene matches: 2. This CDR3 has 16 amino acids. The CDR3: CASSQDRLAGGETQYF. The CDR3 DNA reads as TGCGCCAGCAGCCAAGACCGACTAGCGGGAGGGGAGACCCAGTACTTC.

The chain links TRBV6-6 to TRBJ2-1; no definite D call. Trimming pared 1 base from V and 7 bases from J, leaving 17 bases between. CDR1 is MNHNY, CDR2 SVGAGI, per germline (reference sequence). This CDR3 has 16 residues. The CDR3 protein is CASSYWQDPRRNEQFF. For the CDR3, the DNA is TGTGCCAGCAGTTACTGGCAGGACCCCCGGAGAAATGAGCAGTTCTTC.

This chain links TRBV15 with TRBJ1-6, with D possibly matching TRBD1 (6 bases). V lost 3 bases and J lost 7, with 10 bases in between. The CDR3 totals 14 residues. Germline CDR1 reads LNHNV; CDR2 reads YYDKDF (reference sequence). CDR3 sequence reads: CATSRQDSNSPLHF. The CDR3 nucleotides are TGTGCCACCAGCAGGCAGGACAGCAATTCACCCCTCCACTTT. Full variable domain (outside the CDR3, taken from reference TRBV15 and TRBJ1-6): DAMVIQNPRYQVTQFGKPVTLSCSQTLNHNVMYWYQQKSSQAPKLLFHYYDKDFNNEADTPDNFQSRRPNTSFCFLDIRSPGLGDTAMYLCATSRQDSNSPLHFGNGTRLTVT.

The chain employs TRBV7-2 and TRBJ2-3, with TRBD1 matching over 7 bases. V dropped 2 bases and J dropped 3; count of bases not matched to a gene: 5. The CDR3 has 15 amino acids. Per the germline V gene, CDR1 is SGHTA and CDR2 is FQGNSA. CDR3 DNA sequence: TGTGCCAGCAGCTTAAGCCCACAGGGGACAGATACGCAGTATTTT. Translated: CASSLSPQGTDTQYF.

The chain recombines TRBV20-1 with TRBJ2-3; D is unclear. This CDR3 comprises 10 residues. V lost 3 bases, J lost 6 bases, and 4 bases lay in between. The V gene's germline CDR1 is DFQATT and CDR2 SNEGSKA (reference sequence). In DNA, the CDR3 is TGCAGTGCTAGTGGTGATACGCAGTATTTT. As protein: CSASGDTQYF.

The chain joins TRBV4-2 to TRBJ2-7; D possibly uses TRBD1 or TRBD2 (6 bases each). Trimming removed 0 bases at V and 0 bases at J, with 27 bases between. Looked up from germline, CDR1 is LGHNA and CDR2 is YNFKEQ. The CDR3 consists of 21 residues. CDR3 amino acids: CASSQDPGGYSDRRSSYEQYF. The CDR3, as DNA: TGTGCCAGCAGCCAAGACCCCGGGGGCTACTCCGACCGGCGAAGCTCCTACGAGCAGTACTTC.

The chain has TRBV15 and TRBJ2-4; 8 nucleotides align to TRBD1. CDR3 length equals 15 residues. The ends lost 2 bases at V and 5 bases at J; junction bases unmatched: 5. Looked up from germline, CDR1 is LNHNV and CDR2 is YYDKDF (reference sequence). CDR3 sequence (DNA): TGTGCCACCAGCAGAAAGACAGGGGTAGAAAACATTCAGTACTTC. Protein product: CATSRKTGVENIQYF.

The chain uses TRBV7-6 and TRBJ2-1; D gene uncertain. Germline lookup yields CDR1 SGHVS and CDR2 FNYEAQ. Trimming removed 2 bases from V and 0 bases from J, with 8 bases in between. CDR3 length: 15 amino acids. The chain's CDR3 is CASSLTQSSYNEQFF. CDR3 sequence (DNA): TGTGCCAGCAGCTTAACCCAAAGCTCCTACAATGAGCAGTTCTTC.

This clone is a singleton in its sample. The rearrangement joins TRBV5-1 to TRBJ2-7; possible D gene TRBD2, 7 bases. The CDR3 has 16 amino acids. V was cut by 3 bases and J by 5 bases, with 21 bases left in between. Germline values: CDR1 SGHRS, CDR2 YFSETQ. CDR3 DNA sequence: TGCGCCAGCAGCTGGGTGGGCGGGGGCGGTTTCGACGAGCAGTACTTC. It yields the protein CASSWVGGGGFDEQYF.

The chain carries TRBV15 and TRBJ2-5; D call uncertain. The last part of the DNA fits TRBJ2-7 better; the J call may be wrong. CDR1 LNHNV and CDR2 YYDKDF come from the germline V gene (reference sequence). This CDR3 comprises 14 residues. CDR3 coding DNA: TGTGCCACCAGCAGAAACACCAACTCCTACGAGCAGTACTTC. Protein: CATSRNTNSYEQYF.

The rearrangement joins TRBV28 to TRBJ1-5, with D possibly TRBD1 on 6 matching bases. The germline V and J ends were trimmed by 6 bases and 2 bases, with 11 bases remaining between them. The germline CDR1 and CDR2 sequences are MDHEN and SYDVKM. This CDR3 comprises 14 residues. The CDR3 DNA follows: TGTGCCAGCAGACAGGGATTAGGCAATCAGCCCCAGCATTTT. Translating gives CASRQGLGNQPQHF.

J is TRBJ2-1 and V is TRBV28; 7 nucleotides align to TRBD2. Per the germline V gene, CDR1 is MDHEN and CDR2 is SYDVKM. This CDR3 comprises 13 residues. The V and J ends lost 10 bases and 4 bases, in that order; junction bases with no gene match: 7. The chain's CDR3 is CATTGLTYNEQFF. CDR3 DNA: TGTGCCACCACGGGACTAACGTACAATGAGCAGTTCTTC.

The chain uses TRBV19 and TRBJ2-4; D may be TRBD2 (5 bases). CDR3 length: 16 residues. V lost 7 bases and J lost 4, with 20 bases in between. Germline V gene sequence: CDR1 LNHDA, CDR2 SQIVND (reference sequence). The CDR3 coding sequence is TGTGCCAGTACCACTAGTGGCGGACCCTTAAAAAACATTCAGTACTTC. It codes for CASTTSGGPLKNIQYF.

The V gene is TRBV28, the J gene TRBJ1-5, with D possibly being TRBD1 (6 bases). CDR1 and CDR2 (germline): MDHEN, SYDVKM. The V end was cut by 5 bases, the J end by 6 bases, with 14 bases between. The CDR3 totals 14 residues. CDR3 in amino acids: CASSRPEGVQPQHF. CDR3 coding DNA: TGTGCCAGCAGTCGCCCGGAGGGGGTTCAGCCCCAGCATTTT.

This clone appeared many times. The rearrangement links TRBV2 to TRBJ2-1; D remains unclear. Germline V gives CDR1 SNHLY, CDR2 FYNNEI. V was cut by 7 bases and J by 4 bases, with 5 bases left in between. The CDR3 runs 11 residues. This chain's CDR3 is CASKVYNEQFF. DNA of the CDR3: TGTGCCAGCAAGGTTTACAATGAGCAGTTCTTC.

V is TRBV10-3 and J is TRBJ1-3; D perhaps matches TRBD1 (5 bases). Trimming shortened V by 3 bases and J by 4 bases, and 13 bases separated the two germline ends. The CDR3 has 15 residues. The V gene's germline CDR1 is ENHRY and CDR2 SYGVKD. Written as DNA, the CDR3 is TGTGCCATCAGTGACCGCGGGGCGAGCGGAAACACCATATATTTT. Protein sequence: CAISDRGASGNTIYF.

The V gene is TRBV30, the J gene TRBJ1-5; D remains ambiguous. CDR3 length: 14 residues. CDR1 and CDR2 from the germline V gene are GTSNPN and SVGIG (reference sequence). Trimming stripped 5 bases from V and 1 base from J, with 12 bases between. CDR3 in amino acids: CAWGGPTSNQPQHF. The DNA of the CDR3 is TGTGCCTGGGGAGGACCAACAAGCAATCAGCCCCAGCATTTT. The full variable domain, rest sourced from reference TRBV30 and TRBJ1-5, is SQTIHQWPATLVQPVGSPLSLECTVEGTSNPNLYWYRQAAGRGLQLLFYSVGIGQISSEVPQNLSASRPQDRQFILSSKKLLLSDSGFYLCAWGGPTSNQPQHFGDGTRLSIL.

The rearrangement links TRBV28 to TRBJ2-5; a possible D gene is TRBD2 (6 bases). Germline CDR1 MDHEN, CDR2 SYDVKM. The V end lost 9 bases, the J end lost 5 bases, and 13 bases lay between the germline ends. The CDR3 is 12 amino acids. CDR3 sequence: CASCRRGETQYF. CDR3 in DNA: TGTGCCAGTTGCCGACGGGGGGAGACCCAGTACTTC.

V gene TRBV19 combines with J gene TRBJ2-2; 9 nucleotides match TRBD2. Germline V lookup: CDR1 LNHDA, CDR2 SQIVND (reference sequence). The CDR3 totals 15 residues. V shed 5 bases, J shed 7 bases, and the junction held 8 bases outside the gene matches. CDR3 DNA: TGTGCCAGTAGTGGAGGACTAGCGAGCTTCGGGGAGCTGTTTTTT. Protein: CASSGGLASFGELFF.

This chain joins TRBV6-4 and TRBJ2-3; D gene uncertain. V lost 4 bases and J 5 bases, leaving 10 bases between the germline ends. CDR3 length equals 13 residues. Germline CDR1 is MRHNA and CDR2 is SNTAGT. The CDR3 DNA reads TGTGCCAGCAGTGTTTCTAGGTTAGATACGCAGTATTTT. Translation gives CASSVSRLDTQYF.

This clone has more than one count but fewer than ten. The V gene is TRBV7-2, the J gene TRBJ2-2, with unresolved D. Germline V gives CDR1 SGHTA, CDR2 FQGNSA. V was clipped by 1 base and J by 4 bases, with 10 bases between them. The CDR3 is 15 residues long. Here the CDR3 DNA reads TGTGCCAGCAGCTTAGAACCTTCTGCCACCGGGGAGCTGTTTTTT. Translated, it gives CASSLEPSATGELFF.

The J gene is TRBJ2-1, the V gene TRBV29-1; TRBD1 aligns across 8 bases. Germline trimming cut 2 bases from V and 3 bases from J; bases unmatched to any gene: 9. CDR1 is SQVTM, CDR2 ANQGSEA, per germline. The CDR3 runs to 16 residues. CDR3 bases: TGCAGCGTTGAATATTCTTCAGGGGGCGGCTACAATGAGCAGTTCTTC. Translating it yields CSVEYSSGGGYNEQFF.

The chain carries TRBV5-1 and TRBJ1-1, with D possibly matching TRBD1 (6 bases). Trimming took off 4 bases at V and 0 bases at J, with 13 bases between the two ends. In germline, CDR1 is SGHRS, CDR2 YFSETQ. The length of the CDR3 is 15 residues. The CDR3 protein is CASSRIGQMNTEAFF. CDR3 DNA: TGCGCCAGCAGCCGGATAGGACAGATGAACACTGAAGCTTTCTTT. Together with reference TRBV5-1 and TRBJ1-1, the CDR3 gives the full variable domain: KAGVTQTPRYLIKTRGQQVTLSCSPISGHRSVSWYQQTPGQGLQFLFEYFSETQRNKGNFPGRFSGRQFSNSRSEMNVSTLELGDSALYLCASSRIGQMNTEAFFGQGTRLTVV.

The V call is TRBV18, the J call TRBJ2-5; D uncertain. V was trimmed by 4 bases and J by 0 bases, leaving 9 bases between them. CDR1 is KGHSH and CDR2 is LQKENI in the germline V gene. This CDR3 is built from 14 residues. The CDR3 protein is CASSRSANQETQYF. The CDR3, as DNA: TGTGCCAGCTCACGGTCCGCGAACCAAGAGACCCAGTACTTC.